The TCR beta chain under discussion was sequenced for a study of T cell clonotyping in hematopoietic cell transplantation. Study observations and caveats: CD4 and CD8 repertoire contributions could not be separated without sorting.

TCRdb's table, derived via immunoSEQ multiplex PCR, lists solely in-frame clones and lacks some. The data show 65,000 to 80,000 clones, with 90% to 96% seen just once and roughly 1.5% held by the top ten. V was shortened by 6 bases and J by 5 bases, with 19 bases between the two germline ends. This CDR3 is built from 15 residues. From germline, CDR1 is MDHEN and CDR2 SYDVKM. Documented time point: recipient sample about 28 days before transplant, after cytoreduction. Comments on this clone: Its specificity is not known.

The sample here was peripheral blood mononuclear cells, taken before stem cell transplant. The gene calls are TRBV28 and TRBJ2-5; either TRBD1 or TRBD2 may supply D (6 bases each). This sequence originates from a woman aged 45-59 years with acute myeloid leukemia. Some clones in this sample may be carry-over from other donors' samples. This CDR3 reads CASRNNLGAGETQYF. The CDR3 coding sequence is TGTGCCAGCAGAAATAATCTGGGGGCGGGGGAGACCCAGTACTTC.